The 14 T cell receptor beta chains below all came from one sample that was sequenced in a study of blood T cell repertoires in COVID-19. Some clones are missing from TCRdb's copy, which holds only in-frame ones; the method was immunoSEQ multiplex PCR. This sample has 150,000 or so clones; about nine tenths occur once, and the top ten carry 4%. What was sequenced was PBMCs or T cells enriched from blood (not recorded which). The receptor set was obtained from a woman aged 40 to 50 who had been exposed to COVID-19.

The rearrangement joins TRBV18 to TRBJ2-2, with D unresolved. Germline lookup yields CDR1 KGHSH and CDR2 LQKENI. V lost 3 bases and J 1 base, leaving 12 bases between the germline ends. The length of the CDR3 is 16 residues. CDR3 sequence reads: CASSPLGSLNTGELFF. For the CDR3, the DNA is TGTGCCAGCTCACCCCTCGGGTCCCTGAACACCGGGGAGCTGTTTTTT.

The CDR3 sequence: CASSQVRGFGNTIYF. The CDR3 bases are TGTGCCAGCAGCCAAGTAAGGGGATTCGGAAACACCATATATTTT. The gene calls are TRBV14 and TRBJ1-3, with D perhaps matching TRBD1 (5 bases). The CDR3 has 15 residues. Germline CDR1 is SGHDN and CDR2 is FVKESK. The germline V and J ends were trimmed by 1 base and 4 bases, with 11 bases remaining between them.

The chain uses TRBV28 and TRBJ2-3; no clear D. Trimming took 2 bases from V and 2 from J, leaving 5 bases between them. Germline CDR1 is MDHEN and CDR2 is SYDVKM. This CDR3 spans 13 amino acids. In nucleotides, the CDR3 is TGTGCCAGCAGTTTACCGGTCACAGATACGCAGTATTTT. Translation gives CASSLPVTDTQYF.

The chain couples TRBV9 to TRBJ1-6, with D tentatively TRBD1 (5 bases). CDR1 and CDR2 (germline): SGDLS, YYNGEE. The CDR3 runs 14 residues. V lost 4 bases to trimming and J lost 13 bases, with 18 bases between them. The CDR3 reads CASSTQRLGGPLHF. The CDR3 region has the DNA TGTGCCAGCAGCACACAGAGGCTCGGGGGGCCCCTCCACTTT.

The J gene is TRBJ2-1, the V gene TRBV7-7; 7 bases agree with TRBD2. V lost 2 bases to trimming and J lost 6 bases; unmatched junction nucleotides: 7. Germline CDR1 reads SSHAT; CDR2 reads FNYEAQ (reference sequence). This CDR3 spans 15 amino acids. The CDR3 sequence is CASSLIAGLTNEQFF. CDR3 nucleotide sequence: TGTGCCAGCAGCTTAATAGCGGGCCTGACCAATGAGCAGTTCTTC. The variable domain in full, with the rest retrieved from reference TRBV7-7 and TRBJ2-1, is GAGVSQSPRYKVTKRGQDVTLRCDPISSHATLYWYQQALGQGPEFLTYFNYEAQPDKSGLPSDRFSAERPEGSISTLTIQRTEQRDSAMYRCASSLIAGLTNEQFFGPGTRLTVL.

The CDR3 DNA is TGTGCCAGCAGTTTGGGGCAGGGAGGGATGGGCCCAGATACGCAGTATTTT. Translation: CASSLGQGGMGPDTQYF. The chain carries TRBV28 and TRBJ2-3; 7 positions match TRBD2. This CDR3 contains 17 residues. Germline lookup yields CDR1 MDHEN and CDR2 SYDVKM. Unmatched junction bases numbered 13, after V lost 3 bases and J lost 4 bases.

The chain combines TRBV6-5 with TRBJ2-2; 11 bases map to TRBD1. The CDR3 consists of 14 residues. The ends lost 5 bases at V and 9 bases at J; junction bases unmatched: 5. Germline V gene sequence: CDR1 MNHEY, CDR2 SVGAGI. This CDR3 is CASSPDRGRRELFF. The CDR3 DNA reads TGTGCCAGCAGTCCGGACAGGGGGCGGCGGGAGCTGTTTTTT.

The chain carries TRBV3-1 (or the pseudogene TRBV3-2) and TRBJ2-5; 8 nucleotides align to TRBD2. Trimming removed 3 bases from V and 0 bases from J; junction bases left unmatched: 6. CDR1 is LGHDT and CDR2 is YNNKEL in the germline V gene (reference sequence). This CDR3 spans 16 amino acids. The CDR3 spells CASSQERGTYQETQYF. The CDR3 DNA is TGTGCCAGCAGCCAGGAGCGGGGGACCTACCAAGAGACCCAGTACTTC.

The chain uses TRBV12-5 and TRBJ2-7; TRBD1 agrees at 8 bases. Germline CDR1 is LGHNT and CDR2 is FRNRAP. J lost 4 bases, V lost 7 bases, and 9 bases had no gene match. The CDR3 is 14 residues long. The CDR3 loop is CASAKQGASYEQYF. The DNA of the CDR3 is TGTGCTAGTGCCAAGCAGGGGGCTTCGTACGAGCAGTACTTC.

The chain combines TRBV11-2 with TRBJ1-2; the match to TRBD1 covers 8 bases. The CDR3 contains 13 residues. The junction had 7 bases not matched to a gene; V was cut back by 6 bases and J by 7 bases. The germline V gene encodes CDR1 SGHAT and CDR2 FQNNGV. The CDR3 sequence is CASRRTGWRGYTF. The CDR3 coding sequence is TGTGCCAGCAGACGGACAGGGTGGCGTGGCTACACCTTC.

The V gene is TRBV19, the J gene TRBJ1-5; 8 bases fit TRBD1. V lost 5 bases, J lost 8 bases, and 11 bases stayed unmatched. The germline V gene encodes CDR1 LNHDA and CDR2 SQIVND (reference sequence). The CDR3 is made up of 15 amino acids. Here the CDR3 reads CASSLFGTGLKPQHF. CDR3 DNA sequence: TGTGCCAGTAGTCTGTTCGGGACAGGCCTAAAGCCCCAGCATTTT.

This rearrangement joins TRBV11-2 to TRBJ1-1; possibly TRBD1 for D (6 bases). The germline V and J ends were trimmed by 1 base and 0 bases, with 6 bases remaining between them. The CDR3 is made up of 14 amino acids. Germline CDR1 is SGHAT and CDR2 is FQNNGV. This CDR3 reads CASSLAGVNTEAFF. In DNA, the CDR3 is TGTGCCAGCAGCTTAGCAGGGGTGAACACTGAAGCTTTCTTT.

This chain joins TRBV12-5 and TRBJ1-1, with 8 bases matching TRBD1. The CDR3 runs to 15 residues. Germline CDR1 reads LGHNT; CDR2 reads FRNRAP. Trimming removed 5 bases from V and 6 bases from J; junction bases left unmatched: 11. As DNA, the CDR3 is TGTGCTAGTGGTACCCCGGACAGGGCGGGCGCTGAAGCTTTCTTT. This codes for CASGTPDRAGAEAFF.

The V gene is TRBV6-1, the J gene TRBJ1-2, with 11 bases matching TRBD1. The CDR3 has 16 amino acids. CDR1 MNHNS and CDR2 SASEGT come from the germline V gene. V gave up 3 bases and J gave up 3 bases; unmatched junction bases: 6. The CDR3 bases are TGTGCCAGCAGTGATGGACAGGGGGCCCCGTACTATGGCTACACCTTC. Residues: CASSDGQGAPYYGYTF.